Listed below are T cell receptor beta chains from one sample, sequenced in a study of shared clonotypes between healthy human individuals. Sequenced by immunoSEQ multiplex PCR; TCRdb stores in-frame clones only, minus some. The sample shows hundreds of thousands of clones, around 96% of them seen only once. Input material: naive CD8+ T cells sorted from blood. The receptors stem from a woman under 40 in good health. Both conserved end residues are part of each CDR3. D genes are given only for firm matches. Size is omitted from some rows. Given values are once, few, many or a class for expanded clones.

NA NA TRBJ1-1 TRBV7-9 CASTQQGIPEAFF TGTGCCAGCACCCAACAGGGTATCCCTGAAGCTTTCTTT
NA NA TRBJ2-7 TRBV7-2 CASSLGLHEQYF TGTGCCAGCAGCCTCGGACTCCACGAGCAGTACTTC
NA NA TRBJ2-3 TRBV6-6 CASTGRGFADTQYF TGTGCCAGCACCGGCCGGGGTTTTGCAGATACGCAGTATTTT
NA NA TRBJ2-7 TRBV28 CASRKVRDRFYEQYF TGTGCCAGCAGGAAAGTCCGGGACCGATTCTACGAGCAGTACTTC
TRBD2 NA TRBJ2-7 TRBV5-4 CASSTPGLDVYWSYEQYF TGTGCCAGCAGCACACCGGGACTAGATGTTTATTGGTCCTACGAGCAGTACTTC
NA once TRBJ2-1 TRBV2 CASSATYNEQFF TGTGCCAGCAGTGCTACCTACAATGAGCAGTTCTTC
TRBD2 NA TRBJ2-3 TRBV5-6 CASSELPGLPTMDTQYF TGTGCCAGCAGCGAGCTGCCGGGACTACCAACTATGGATACGCAGTATTTT
TRBD1 NA TRBJ2-1 TRBV27 CASRAGQGVLYNEQFF TGTGCCAGCAGAGCTGGTCAGGGGGTTCTATACAATGAGCAGTTCTTC
NA NA TRBJ1-2 TRBV7-9 CASSPLPGRGGYTF TGTGCCAGCAGCCCCCTCCCAGGACGAGGTGGCTACACCTTC
NA NA TRBJ1-5 TRBV2 CASSEVRGAAAQPQHF TGTGCCAGCAGTGAGGTGAGGGGGGCAGCCGCTCAGCCCCAGCATTTT
NA once TRBJ1-5 TRBV4-1 CASSQEGGANQPQHF TGCGCCAGCAGCCAAGAGGGGGGGGCCAATCAGCCCCAGCATTTT
NA NA TRBJ2-7 TRBV27 CASRRDGVYEQYF TGTGCCAGCAGAAGGGATGGGGTATACGAGCAGTACTTC
TRBD1 NA TRBJ2-1 TRBV9 CASSLGTAYEQFF TGTGCCAGCAGCCTTGGGACAGCCTATGAGCAGTTCTTC
TRBD1 once TRBJ2-1 TRBV5-1 CASSLEFGRGREQFF TGCGCCAGCAGCTTGGAGTTCGGCAGGGGGCGGGAGCAGTTCTTC
NA NA TRBJ2-7 TRBV27 CASSLRPSSYEQYF TGTGCCAGCAGTTTACGCCCCTCATCCTACGAGCAGTACTTC
NA NA TRBJ1-4 TRBV5-5 CASSLAGSNEKLFF TGTGCCAGCAGCTTGGCAGGATCTAATGAAAAACTGTTTTTT
NA NA TRBJ2-7 TRBV19 CASRPGNGIVEQYF TGTGCCAGTAGACCTGGGAACGGCATCGTCGAGCAGTACTTC
TRBD2 NA TRBJ2-1 TRBV30 CAWRLAGALSYNEQFF TGTGCCTGGAGACTAGCGGGAGCTCTCTCCTACAATGAGCAGTTCTTC
NA few TRBJ1-5 TRBV2 CASSGNQPQHF TGTGCCAGCAGTGGCAATCAGCCCCAGCATTTT
TRBD2 NA TRBJ2-7 TRBV5-1 CASSHRLAGEDYEQYF TGCGCCAGCAGCCATCGACTAGCGGGAGAAGACTACGAGCAGTACTTC
NA NA TRBJ1-1 TRBV7-3 CASSPAGVAEAFF TGTGCCAGCAGCCCAGCGGGGGTGGCTGAAGCTTTCTTT
NA NA TRBJ2-1 TRBV27 CASSTGRNEQFF TGTGCCAGCAGTACAGGGAGGAATGAGCAGTTCTTC
TRBD1 NA TRBJ1-2 TRBV5-1 CASSSDNGTGKGYTF TGCGCCAGCAGCTCGGACAACGGGACAGGAAAAGGCTACACCTTC
NA once TRBJ2-7 TRBV10-2 CASSVGATTYEQYF TGCGCCAGCAGTGTTGGCGCGACTACATACGAGCAGTACTTC
NA NA TRBJ1-2 TRBV7-8 CASSGSGARGYTF TGTGCCAGCAGCGGGTCGGGGGCAAGAGGCTACACCTTC
NA NA TRBJ2-7 TRBV30 CAWSYMEDYEQYF TGTGCCTGGAGTTACATGGAGGACTACGAGCAGTACTTC
NA once TRBJ2-7 TRBV7-9 CASLDRSYEQYF TGTGCCAGCCTCGACCGCTCCTACGAGCAGTACTTC
NA NA TRBJ1-5 TRBV5-6 CASSLKGRSQPQHF TGTGCCAGCAGCTTGAAGGGACGGTCTCAGCCCCAGCATTTT
NA NA TRBJ1-1 TRBV5-1 CASSLASVSNTEAFF TGCGCCAGCAGCTTGGCCAGTGTCAGCAACACTGAAGCTTTCTTT
NA NA TRBJ2-3 TRBV4-2 CASSQERGTDTQYF TGTGCCAGCAGCCAAGAGCGGGGCACAGATACGCAGTATTTT
TRBD2 NA TRBJ2-3 TRBV6-4 CASRGNTSGVLSTDTQYF TGTGCCAGCAGGGGCAATACTAGCGGGGTTCTTAGCACAGATACGCAGTATTTT
TRBD2 NA TRBJ2-7 TRBV29-1 CSVEYPGLAGGVSAYEQYF TGCAGCGTTGAATACCCGGGACTAGCGGGAGGAGTTTCTGCCTACGAGCAGTACTTC
TRBD1 once TRBJ2-7 TRBV7-2 CASSSRDRDYEQYF TGTGCCAGCAGCTCCCGGGACAGGGACTACGAGCAGTACTTC
NA NA TRBJ2-7 TRBV10-1 CASSDSQGVDEQYF TGCGCCAGCAGTGATTCACAGGGTGTGGACGAGCAGTACTTC
NA once TRBJ2-1 TRBV5-6 CASSFWVGSSYNEQFF TGTGCCAGCAGCTTTTGGGTCGGTAGCTCCTACAATGAGCAGTTCTTC
TRBD2 once TRBJ2-3 TRBV4-1 CASSQSGLAGADTQYF TGCGCCAGCAGCCAATCGGGACTAGCGGGAGCGGATACGCAGTATTTT
NA NA TRBJ2-5 TRBV11-2 CASSLSETQYF TGTGCCAGCAGCTTGAGCGAGACCCAGTACTTC
NA NA TRBJ2-7 TRBV15 CATSSNRTTYEQYF TGTGCCACCAGCAGTAACAGGACTACCTACGAGCAGTACTTC
NA NA TRBJ2-6 TRBV27 CASSLSGGGPGAGANVLTF TGTGCCAGCAGTTTATCGGGAGGGGGCCCCGGGGCGGGGGCCAACGTCCTGACTTTC
NA NA TRBJ1-5 TRBV7-9 CASSLAPPLLPQHF TGTGCCAGCAGCTTAGCGCCTCCCTTGCTGCCCCAGCATTTT
NA NA TRBJ2-5 TRBV4-1 CASSQGSGDLWAETQYF TGCGCCAGCAGCCAAGGTAGCGGTGACCTTTGGGCAGAGACCCAGTACTTC
TRBD1 NA TRBJ2-2 TRBV6-5 CASSTGGSGELFF TGTGCCAGCAGTACAGGGGGCTCCGGGGAGCTGTTTTTT
TRBD2 NA TRBJ2-5 TRBV13 CASSLVASGGDRETQYF TGTGCCAGCAGCTTAGTGGCTAGCGGGGGAGATCGAGAGACCCAGTACTTC
NA NA TRBJ2-5 TRBV7-8 CASSLEGGIETQYF TGTGCCAGCAGCTTGGAGGGGGGCATAGAGACCCAGTACTTC